The TCR beta chain described here comes from a study of shared clonotypes between healthy human individuals. The overall study: The study used three CD4 naive, three CD4 memory, two CD8 naive and one CD8 memory plate per donor. The study, taken as a whole, reports: The rarefaction results pointed to incomplete sorted-subset sequencing despite large depth.

Sequenced by immunoSEQ multiplex PCR; TCRdb stores in-frame clones only, minus some. The table shows some 2,100,000 clones, with 85% to 95% occurring only once. As for this clone: Its antigen is not identified.

V was trimmed by 0 bases and J by 7 bases, leaving 14 bases between them. Germline V gene sequence: CDR1 SGHRS, CDR2 YFSETQ. The length of the CDR3 is 15 residues. CD45RO-negative, CCR7-positively selected cells formed the naive CD8 fraction, excluding terminally differentiated effector memory CD45RA+ cells. Every donor, a Caucasian adult, lived in Nashville, Tennessee. Source material: naive CD8+ T cells from PBMCs. This rearrangement joins TRBV5-1 to TRBJ2-1, with TRBD2 as a possible D gene (5 bases). The TCR comes from a man aged 18 to 29 in good health. Some clones in this sample may be carry-over from other donors' samples. The chain's CDR3 is CASSLASPGWNEQFF. The CDR3 coding sequence is TGCGCCAGCAGCTTGGCCTCTCCGGGATGGAATGAGCAGTTCTTC.